The sequence of this T cell receptor (beta chain) was determined in a study of cytomegalovirus exposure and HLA in healthy donors. This CDR3 is 14 amino acids long. PCR primers comprised 60 Vbeta and 13 Jbeta primers. Assay: immunoSEQ multiplex PCR; the TCRdb copy retains only in-frame clones and omits some. The sample lists about 60,000 clones, over 55% occurring once. This sequence joins TRBV21-1 and TRBJ1-1; the D call in the table, TRBD1, was not verified against the DNA. TRBV21-1 is tagged as a pseudogene. The clonotype originates from a man aged 35 to 55 in good health and CMV-seropositive. The sequenced sample consisted of PBMCs. DNA of the CDR3: TGTGCCAGCAGGTTAGGACAGGGGAACACTGAAGCTTTCTTT. Its translation: CASRLGQGNTEAFF.